This T cell receptor beta chain appears in the sequencing data of a study of blood T cell repertoires in COVID-19. Background on the study: T cells, B-cell-depleted T cells, or PBMCs provided the cDNA or gDNA that served as material.

Patients in Seattle were enrolled during active infection, then followed longitudinally. This CDR3 is built from 16 residues. Germline CDR1 and CDR2: LGHNT and FRNRAP. Trimming shortened V by 0 bases and J by 5 bases, and 17 bases separated the two germline ends. Method: immunoSEQ multiplex PCR; TCRdb's copy keeps in-frame clones and lacks some. The sample gives fewer than 300,000 clones, over 80% of which show up once; roughly 5.9% is in the top ten. This chain connects TRBV12-5 to TRBJ2-7, with D possibly matching TRBD1 (5 bases). The specimen sequenced was peripheral blood. The sequence came from a woman aged 50 to 60 with COVID-19, enrolled during active disease. The CDR3 reads CASGLVLSPDTHEQYF. The CDR3 nucleotides are TGTGCTAGTGGTTTGGTACTTTCCCCGGACACCCACGAGCAGTACTTC.